The rows below give T cell receptor beta chains drawn from one sample of a study of response to subunit inactivated influenza vaccine. TCRdb re-derived calls from the RT-PCR reads in MiXCR, one entry per CDR3 protein. The repertoire includes about 570,000 distinct CDR3 sequences, about 10% of them detected once, and 9.5% to 11% sits in the top ten. Another study also made use of these data, one on T cells expressing NK-cell markers.

Source: PBMCs from blood, taken on the day of vaccination. The receptors shown here come from a man in his fifties who received an inactivated influenza vaccine. Each CDR3 is given with its conserved first and last residue. Fields, in order: D gene, V gene, J gene, clone size, CDR3 protein, CDR3 DNA. D genes are given only for firm matches. Where a row states a size, it is once, few, many or the class of an expanded clone; other rows omit it.

>TRBD2|TRBV3-1|TRBJ2-1|.
CASSRGIGGGNEQFF
TGTGCCAGCAGCCGGGGTATTGGCGGGGGCAATGAGCAGTTCTTC
>TRBD1|TRBV7-2|TRBJ2-4|few
CASSWQGANIQYF
TGTGCCAGCAGCTGGCAGGGGGCAAACATTCAGTACTTC
>TRBD1|TRBV18|TRBJ2-5|few
CASSPMGQLETQYF
TGTGCCAGCTCACCTATGGGACAGTTGGAGACCCAGTACTTC
>.|TRBV7-2|TRBJ2-7|.
CASSFSRDSYEQYF
TGTGCCAGCAGCTTCAGCCGGGACTCCTACGAGCAGTACTTC
>TRBD1|TRBV12-3/TRBV12-4|TRBJ2-1|few
CASSSRDRGKNEQFF
TGTGCCAGCAGTTCCCGGGACAGGGGAAAAAATGAGCAGTTCTTC
>.|TRBV6-1|TRBJ2-4|few
CASSVTIAKNIQYF
TGTGCCAGCAGTGTTACTATAGCCAAAAACATTCAGTACTTC
>TRBD1|TRBV4-1|TRBJ2-1|.
CASSHPVVGTGSYFPPEQFF
TGCGCCAGCAGCCACCCGGTCGTCGGGACAGGGTCATACTTCCCCCCTGAGCAGTTCTTC
>.|TRBV28|TRBJ1-2|.
CASTPVGGYGYTF
TGTGCCAGCACCCCGGTGGGGGGCTATGGCTACACCTTC
>.|TRBV6-2/TRBV6-3|TRBJ2-1|many
CASSPKKKFPAVDYNEQFF
TGTGCCAGCAGTCCCAAGAAGAAATTCCCGGCGGTAGACTACAATGAGCAGTTCTTC
>.|TRBV12-3/TRBV12-4|TRBJ2-7|.
CASSFAGNSYEQYF
TGTGCCAGCAGTTTTGCAGGCAACTCCTACGAGCAGTACTTC
>.|TRBV15|TRBJ2-5|.
CATSRDTRGNQETQYF
TGTGCCACCAGCAGAGATACGCGCGGCAACCAAGAGACCCAGTACTTC
>.|TRBV5-1|TRBJ2-6|many
CASSPDSGANVLTF
TGCGCCAGCAGCCCTGACTCTGGGGCCAACGTCCTGACTTTC
>TRBD1|TRBV12-3/TRBV12-4|TRBJ2-7|.
CASMGPSRQGYYEQYF
TGTGCCAGCATGGGGCCTTCGAGACAGGGGTACTACGAGCAGTACTTC
>.|TRBV7-3|TRBJ2-2|.
CASSLRSRDTGELFF
TGTGCCAGCAGCTTAAGATCTAGAGACACCGGGGAGCTGTTTTTT
>.|TRBV18|TRBJ2-7|once
CASSRTTGNNAYEQYF
TGTGCCAGCTCACGAACGACAGGCAATAACGCCTACGAGCAGTACTTC
>.|TRBV20-1|TRBJ2-4|few
CSARDIKLAEGVEYF
TGCAGTGCTAGAGATATAAAACTCGCGGAGGGAGTGGAGTACTTC
>TRBD1|TRBV12-3/TRBV12-4|TRBJ2-2|many
CASRTGGHTGELFF
TGTGCCAGCCGGACAGGGGGTCACACCGGGGAGCTGTTTTTT
>.|TRBV5-5|TRBJ2-3|few
CASSLEFRFYADTQYF
TGTGCCAGCAGCTTGGAGTTCCGGTTTTACGCGGATACGCAGTATTTT
>.|TRBV6-1|TRBJ1-5|few
CASSSIGVRENQPQHF
TGTGCCAGCAGCTCAATTGGGGTCAGGGAAAATCAGCCCCAGCATTTT
>TRBD1|TRBV12-5|TRBJ2-5|few
CASGLTHRDRGLEETQYF
TGTGCTAGTGGTTTGACACACCGGGACAGGGGGCTCGAAGAGACCCAGTACTTC
>.|TRBV7-9|TRBJ2-1|.
CASSLDLALYNEQFF
TGTGCCAGCAGCTTAGATCTAGCGCTTTACAATGAGCAGTTCTTC
>TRBD1|TRBV12-3/TRBV12-4|TRBJ1-1|.
CASIDDRVPEAFF
TGTGCCAGCATCGATGACAGGGTTCCTGAAGCTTTCTTT
>.|TRBV18|TRBJ2-5|.
CASSRVVVQETQYF
TGTGCCAGCTCACGGGTAGTGGTACAAGAGACCCAGTACTTC
>.|TRBV20-1|TRBJ2-2|few
CSASRNTGELFF
TGCAGTGCTAGTCGGAACACCGGGGAGCTGTTTTTT
>TRBD2|TRBV9|TRBJ2-2|.
CASSVGLADTGELFF
TGTGCCAGCAGCGTAGGACTAGCGGACACCGGGGAGCTGTTTTTT
>.|TRBV7-2|TRBJ2-2|.
CASSLATVWVGELFF
TGTGCCAGCAGCTTAGCGACGGTGTGGGTCGGGGAGCTGTTTTTT
>.|TRBV7-2|TRBJ2-5|.
CASSPMGGRETQYF
TGTGCCAGCAGCCCCATGGGCGGGCGGGAGACCCAGTACTTC
>.|TRBV3-1|TRBJ2-1|few
CASSPAYGESSYNEQFF
TGTGCCAGCAGCCCCGCCTATGGCGAGAGCTCCTACAATGAGCAGTTCTTC
>.|TRBV29-1|TRBJ1-2|.
CSVGPGANYGYTF
TGCAGCGTTGGCCCGGGGGCGAACTATGGCTACACCTTC
>.|TRBV7-2|TRBJ1-3|.
CASSPGLHSGNTIYF
TGTGCCAGCAGCCCGGGACTGCACTCTGGAAACACCATATATTTT
>.|TRBV7-2|TRBJ1-4|many
CASSFSNEKLFF
TGTGCCAGCAGTTTTTCGAATGAAAAACTGTTTTTT
>.|TRBV29-1|TRBJ2-7|few
CSVSWAGNEQYF
TGCAGCGTTAGCTGGGCTGGGAACGAGCAGTACTTC
>.|TRBV27|TRBJ2-7|many
CASSRTVNYEQYF
TGTGCCAGCAGCCGGACAGTGAACTACGAGCAGTACTTC
>.|TRBV27|TRBJ2-1|.
CASSLSGHNEQFF
TGTGCCAGCAGTTTATCGGGTCACAATGAGCAGTTCTTC
>.|TRBV21-1|TRBJ1-4|.
CASSKGRKGVDEKLFF
TGTGCCAGCAGCAAAGGGAGGAAAGGGGTTGATGAAAAACTGTTTTTT
>.|TRBV9|TRBJ2-1|.
CASSVGGLGNEQFF
TGTGCCAGCAGCGTAGGGGGACTCGGCAATGAGCAGTTCTTC
>.|TRBV4-1|TRBJ2-1|few
CASSQLRLYNEQFF
TGCGCCAGCAGCCAACTTAGGCTCTACAATGAGCAGTTCTTC
>.|TRBV6-6|TRBJ2-5|.
CASSGRDGGTQYF
TGTGCCAGCAGTGGCCGGGACGGAGGGACCCAGTACTTC
>TRBD2|TRBV6-1|TRBJ2-1|many
CASEVGRGGYNEQFF
TGTGCCAGTGAGGTCGGGCGGGGGGGATACAATGAGCAGTTCTTC
>TRBD1|TRBV7-2|TRBJ2-7|few
CASSLARDRAYEQYF
TGTGCCAGCAGCTTAGCGAGGGACAGGGCATACGAGCAGTACTTC
>.|TRBV11-2|TRBJ2-2|few
CASSLVGTTGELFF
TGTGCCAGCAGCTTAGTGGGGACCACCGGGGAGCTGTTTTTT
>.|TRBV7-9|TRBJ2-7|few
CASSLQPDEQYF
TGTGCCAGCAGCTTACAGCCGGACGAGCAGTACTTC
>TRBD1|TRBV4-3|TRBJ2-7|few
CASSQGTGEVYEQYF
TGCGCCAGCAGCCAAGGGACAGGGGAGGTGTACGAGCAGTACTTC
>TRBD2|TRBV7-2|TRBJ2-3|.
CASSLVVLAGGTDTQYF
TGTGCCAGCAGCTTAGTTGTGTTAGCGGGAGGCACAGATACGCAGTATTTT
>.|TRBV11-2|TRBJ2-1|many
CASSRGRGQFF
TGTGCCAGCAGCCGAGGACGGGGGCAGTTCTTC
>.|TRBV11-2|TRBJ2-7|.
CASRHGGRSYEQYF
TGTGCCAGCAGGCACGGGGGGCGATCCTACGAGCAGTACTTC
>TRBD2|TRBV10-3|TRBJ2-1|many
CAISGLGTGLAGGLSYNEQFF
TGTGCCATCAGTGGTCTTGGGACGGGACTAGCGGGGGGGCTCTCCTACAATGAGCAGTTCTTC
>TRBD1|TRBV4-3|TRBJ1-1|.
CASSQWVKQGTEAFF
TGCGCCAGCAGCCAGTGGGTAAAACAGGGGACTGAAGCTTTCTTT